The next 9 T cell receptor beta chains were all read from a single sample in a study of OX40 agonist ivuxolimab in advanced cancers. Here immunoSEQ multiplex PCR was the method, and the copy in TCRdb shows in-frame clones only, minus some. The profile shows tens of thousands of clones, about 89% of them singletons. The sequencing here drew on CD4+ or CD8+ T cells sorted from blood, taken in a trial of the OX40 agonist ivuxolimab. The receptor set was obtained from an adult with an advanced solid tumor such as melanoma, head and neck, liver or kidney cancer.

This chain uses TRBV27 with TRBJ2-7; 11 positions agree with TRBD1. The germline gives CDR1 MNHEY, CDR2 SMNVEV (reference sequence). The CDR3 extends over 15 amino acids. The V segment lost 2 bases and the J segment 3 bases; nucleotides outside the gene matches: 3. Written as DNA, the CDR3 is TGTGCCAGCAGTTTAACCGGGACAGGGGGCTACGAGCAGTACTTC. It encodes CASSLTGTGGYEQYF.

This clone was observed a single time. The V call is TRBV7-9, the J call TRBJ1-2; D gene unclear. Germline V CDR1 and CDR2: SEHNR, FQNEAQ (reference sequence). V was pared by 1 base and J by 1 base, with 4 bases between. CDR3 length: 13 amino acids. For the CDR3, the DNA is TGTGCCAGCAGCTTAGGACGTAACTATGGCTACACCTTC. Its translation: CASSLGRNYGYTF.

This clone was seen just once. This chain uses TRBV6-1 with TRBJ2-1, with TRBD2 matching over 8 bases. The germline gives CDR1 MNHNS, CDR2 SASEGT. The CDR3 is 15 residues long. The trim removed 2 bases at V and 4 bases at J, leaving 4 bases unmatched. CDR3 nucleotides: TGTGCCAGCAGTGAACGGCCGGGAGGGTACAATGAGCAGTTCTTC. This codes for CASSERPGGYNEQFF.

The chain carries TRBV7-2 and TRBJ2-5, with 9 bases fitting TRBD1. This CDR3 is 15 amino acids long. Germline-derived CDR1 and CDR2 are SGHTA and FQGNSA. The junction had 8 bases not matched to a gene; V was cut back by 4 bases and J by 5 bases. CDR3 nucleotide sequence: TGTGCCAGCAGCTGGCCCGGGACAGGGCGGGAGACCCAGTACTTC. Translation: CASSWPGTGRETQYF. Based on the CDR3 plus reference TRBV7-2 and TRBJ2-5, the full variable domain is GAGVSQSPSNKVTEKGKDVELRCDPISGHTALYWYRQSLGQGLEFLIYFQGNSAPDKSGLPSDRFSAERTGGSVSTLTIQRTQQEDSAVYLCASSWPGTGRETQYFGPGTRLLVL.

This chain joins TRBV18 and TRBJ2-3; D assignment may be TRBD1 or TRBD2 (5 bases each). Germline V gene data show CDR1 as KGHSH and CDR2 as LQKENI. Trimming pared 3 bases from V and 1 base from J, leaving 17 bases between. The CDR3 loop spans 17 amino acids. CDR3 sequence: CASSPEFWGLGTDTQYF. CDR3 bases: TGTGCCAGCTCACCCGAATTCTGGGGGTTAGGCACAGATACGCAGTATTTT. The full variable domain, with the rest looked up from reference TRBV18 and TRBJ2-3, is NAGVMQNPRHLVRRRGQEARLRCSPMKGHSHVYWYRQLPEEGLKFMVYLQKENIIDESGMPKERFSAEFPKEGPSILRIQQVVRGDSAAYFCASSPEFWGLGTDTQYFGPGTRLTVL.

The V call is TRBV9, the J call TRBJ2-1, with TRBD2 matching over 8 bases. V dropped 0 bases and J dropped 3; count of bases not matched to a gene: 2. The CDR3 sequence is 15 residues long. The germline V gene has CDR1 SGDLS and CDR2 YYNGEE. In DNA form, the CDR3 reads TGTGCCAGCAGCGTAGGGAGCGGGGGCTACAATGAGCAGTTCTTC. The encoded protein is CASSVGSGGYNEQFF.

This rearrangement joins TRBV2 to TRBJ2-3, with TRBD2 identical over 8 bases. The CDR3 runs 17 residues. After removal of 9 bases from V and 2 bases from J, the junction contained 16 bases not matched to a gene. Germline V gives CDR1 SNHLY, CDR2 FYNNEI. The CDR3 loop reads CASRAPIAGTPTDTQYF. The CDR3 bases are TGTGCCAGTCGCGCACCCATAGCGGGGACCCCCACAGATACGCAGTATTTT. The complete variable domain, with remaining parts taken from reference TRBV2 and TRBJ2-3, reads EPEVTQTPSHQVTQMGQEVILRCVPISNHLYFYWYRQILGQKVEFLVSFYNNEISEKSEIFDDQFSVERPDGSNFTLKIRSTKLEDSAMYFCASRAPIAGTPTDTQYFGPGTRLTVL.

This clone was seen a handful of times. This chain uses TRBV10-3 with TRBJ2-3; 7 nucleotides agree with TRBD1. CDR1 is ENHRY and CDR2 is SYGVKD in the germline V gene. With V trimmed by 4 bases and J by 3 bases, 7 bases remained unmatched. The CDR3 loop spans 15 amino acids. The CDR3 nucleotides read TGTGCCATCAGTGGTTACAGGGGAAATACAGATACGCAGTATTTT. It specifies CAISGYRGNTDTQYF.

In its sample, this clone was seen once. The chain couples TRBV6-5 to TRBJ1-6, with a possible D match to TRBD1 (5 bases). The germline CDR1 and CDR2 sequences are MNHEY and SVGAGI. The CDR3 covers 16 residues. V lost 0 bases to trimming and J lost 10 bases, with 16 bases between them. CDR3 DNA sequence: TGTGCCAGCAGTTACTCGGGGGGACGGAGAGGATCACCCCTCCACTTT. Amino acid sequence: CASSYSGGRRGSPLHF.